Listed below are T cell receptor beta chains from one sample, sequenced in a study of response to subunit inactivated influenza vaccine. MiXCR was run by TCRdb on the RT-PCR reads, yielding one entry per CDR3 protein. In the table there are roughly 500,000 distinct CDR3 sequences, 25% of which are singletons. The sequencing used CD4+ T cells sorted from PBMCs, collected roughly 5 days after vaccination. Receptors were obtained from a man in his fifties who received an inactivated influenza vaccine. Both conserved end residues are trimmed from each CDR3. The order of the fields is D gene, V gene, CDR3 protein. D genes are given only for firm matches.

d_gene: -
v_gene: TRBV4-1
CDR3aa: ASSQADNRGGEKLF

d_gene: TRBD1
v_gene: TRBV6-5
CDR3aa: ASSYSRGGTEAF

d_gene: TRBD1
v_gene: TRBV11-2
CDR3aa: ASSLGRQGYNEQF

d_gene: -
v_gene: TRBV6-5
CDR3aa: ASSYRGGVGNTIY

d_gene: -
v_gene: TRBV20-1
CDR3aa: SARDGLRVFYEQY

d_gene: TRBD2
v_gene: TRBV20-1
CDR3aa: SATGLAGGETQY

d_gene: TRBD1
v_gene: TRBV12-3/TRBV12-4
CDR3aa: ASSRWTGQTEAF

d_gene: TRBD1
v_gene: TRBV29-1
CDR3aa: SVEGQGSYGYT

d_gene: TRBD1
v_gene: TRBV28
CDR3aa: ASREQGSTQY

d_gene: -
v_gene: TRBV7-9
CDR3aa: ASSLTLLNTETQY

d_gene: -
v_gene: TRBV18
CDR3aa: ASSPASIDEQF

d_gene: -
v_gene: TRBV25-1
CDR3aa: ATTSTTGQY

d_gene: -
v_gene: TRBV6-1
CDR3aa: ASSKTLTDTQY

d_gene: -
v_gene: TRBV7-9
CDR3aa: ASSAGTSTTQY

d_gene: TRBD2
v_gene: TRBV15
CDR3aa: ATSSRTSGGAGQF

d_gene: -
v_gene: TRBV30
CDR3aa: AWSPSNSYEQY

d_gene: -
v_gene: TRBV12-3/TRBV12-4
CDR3aa: ASSLQTMEKLF

d_gene: -
v_gene: TRBV5-1
CDR3aa: ASSLDRGGNSPLH

d_gene: -
v_gene: TRBV14
CDR3aa: ASSLGGTLTGNTIY

d_gene: TRBD2
v_gene: TRBV5-1
CDR3aa: ASSPSTSGRVGEQF

d_gene: -
v_gene: TRBV28
CDR3aa: ASSLYHEQF